Following are 29 T cell receptor beta chains from one sample sequenced in a study of healthy donors' naive CD4 and CD8 T cells. Each TCR library used around 0.5 ug of total RNA and a linear amplification protocol. TCRdb itself ran the reads through MiXCR, one entry per CDR3 protein. The profile shows about 200,000 distinct CDR3 sequences, 65% to 80% of them singletons. Material for sequencing was naive CD4+ and CD8+ T cells sorted from blood, pooled from several donors. Every receptor here comes from a pool of human donors in good health; the sample pools cells from several healthy donors.

This chain links TRBV24-1 with TRBJ1-2, with 7 bases aligning to TRBD1. This CDR3 is built from 22 residues. Losses at the gene ends were 1 base for V and 3 bases for J; bases not matched to a gene: 25. Germline lookup yields CDR1 KGHDR and CDR2 SFDVKD. The CDR3: CATSDLKTPAGTEGAAYYGYTF. CDR3 DNA: TGTGCCACCAGTGATTTAAAAACTCCCGCCGGGACAGAGGGGGCGGCATACTATGGCTACACCTTC.

The rearrangement links TRBV2 to TRBJ2-3; D gene uncertain. With 6 bases removed from V and 6 bases from J, the gap between germline ends came to 10 bases. The CDR3 consists of 12 residues. In germline, CDR1 is SNHLY, CDR2 FYNNEI. The CDR3 bases are TGTGCCAGCAGGGGGTATGGGGATACGCAGTATTTT. This codes for CASRGYGDTQYF.

The chain links TRBV6-5 to TRBJ2-3; perhaps TRBD2 as D (5 bases). Germline CDR1 and CDR2: MNHEY and SVGAGI. There are 14 residues in the CDR3. V was pared by 6 bases and J by 2 bases, with 12 bases between. This CDR3 is CASREAEVTDTQYF. The CDR3 DNA reads as TGTGCCAGCAGGGAAGCGGAGGTCACAGATACGCAGTATTTT.

The genes are TRBV19 and TRBJ1-5; 8 positions agree with TRBD1. CDR1 is LNHDA, CDR2 SQIVND, per germline (reference sequence). V lost 5 bases, J lost 5 bases, and 8 bases stayed unmatched. This CDR3 spans 15 amino acids. The DNA for the CDR3 is TGTGCCAGTAGTCCCGGACAGGGTTTTGATCAGCCCCAGCATTTT. It is translated as CASSPGQGFDQPQHF.

In DNA, the CDR3 is TGCAGCGTTGAAGAGAGGGTCGCGGGCGGGGTGGAGCAGTACTTC. Residues: CSVEERVAGGVEQYF. The rearrangement links TRBV29-1 to TRBJ2-7, with D tentatively TRBD2 (6 bases). This CDR3 comprises 15 residues. CDR1 and CDR2 from the germline V gene are SQVTM and ANQGSEA. Between the trimmed V and J ends, which lost 0 bases and 7 bases, there was a span of 19 bases.

This clonotype was picked up a small number of times. The chain is built from TRBV29-1 and TRBJ1-1; no firm D call. The CDR3 has 12 amino acids. Per germline, CDR1 SQVTM and CDR2 ANQGSEA. Trimming shortened V by 2 bases and J by 2 bases, and 6 bases separated the two germline ends. CDR3 in DNA: TGCAGCGTTGAAAGGGATAACACTGAAGCTTTCTTT. This codes for CSVERDNTEAFF.

The chain couples TRBV6-2 or TRBV6-3 to TRBJ2-1; D gene ambiguous. The germline CDR1 and CDR2 sequences are MNHEY and SVGEGT. The germline V and J ends were trimmed by 5 bases and 4 bases, with 21 bases remaining between them. The CDR3 has 17 amino acids. The CDR3 spells CASSPRLERSVYNEQFF. CDR3 sequence (DNA): TGTGCCAGCAGTCCGCGACTGGAAAGATCGGTGTACAATGAGCAGTTCTTC.

The chain joins TRBV19 to TRBJ2-1; 12 bases are a match to TRBD2. The CDR3 covers 15 residues. The germline V gene has CDR1 LNHDA and CDR2 SQIVND (reference sequence). V lost 5 bases and J lost 10; bases outside the gene matches: 9. The DNA of the CDR3 is TGTGCCAGTAGTCATCTAGCGGGAGGGTCGTGGGAGCAGTTCTTC. Translation: CASSHLAGGSWEQFF.

Comment on this clonotype: One end of the junction does not line up with germline, which may come from a read error. V usage is TRBV6-1 and J usage is TRBJ1-6, with D perhaps TRBD1 (6 bases). Germline V gives CDR1 MNHNS, CDR2 SASEGT. This CDR3 spans 18 amino acids. The CDR3 region is CAGSEVGQPSSYNSPLHF. CDR3 DNA sequence: TGTGCCGGCAGTGAAGTGGGACAACCGAGCTCCTATAATTCACCCCTCCACTTT.

V and J are TRBV6-8 and TRBJ2-2; D possibly corresponds to TRBD2 (5 bases). Germline lookup yields CDR1 MNHGY and CDR2 SAAAGT. V dropped 8 bases and J dropped 0 bases, with 28 bases sitting between them. This CDR3 has 20 residues. CDR3 region: CASPTVAPRDKMANTGELFF. In nucleotides, the CDR3 is TGTGCCAGCCCTACCGTTGCCCCTCGGGATAAGATGGCGAACACCGGGGAGCTGTTTTTT.

The chain recombines TRBV5-1 with TRBJ2-1; D is possibly TRBD1 (6 bases). Germline V gives CDR1 SGHRS, CDR2 YFSETQ. This CDR3 is built from 13 residues. V lost 7 bases and J 9 bases, leaving 17 bases between the germline ends. The CDR3 sequence is CASLGQGHSEQFF. The CDR3 coding sequence is TGCGCCAGCCTAGGGCAGGGACATAGTGAGCAGTTCTTC.

This clonotype was seen only once. V and J are TRBV29-1 and TRBJ2-1; 7 bases map to TRBD2. The CDR3 has 17 amino acids. Germline loops: CDR1 SQVTM, CDR2 ANQGSEA. With 0 bases clipped from V and 8 bases from J, the junction kept 16 bases outside the gene matches. CDR3 sequence: CSVEDRSDSGLNDEQFF. CDR3 coding DNA: TGCAGCGTTGAAGATCGGTCGGATAGCGGGTTAAATGATGAGCAGTTCTTC.

This clonotype was seen only a few times. This chain joins TRBV13 and TRBJ1-2, with 7 bases lining up with TRBD1. The CDR3 spans 14 residues. The V and J ends lost 1 base and 6 bases, in that order; junction bases with no gene match: 5. Per the germline V gene, CDR1 is PRHDT and CDR2 is FYEKMQ (reference sequence). For the CDR3, the DNA is TGTGCCAGCAGCTTAGATCCAGGGGGGGATGGCTACACCTTC. This gives the protein CASSLDPGGDGYTF.

The chain carries TRBV7-8 and TRBJ2-1; the match to TRBD1 covers 9 bases. Trimming cost V 1 base and J 7 bases; bases outside gene matches: 8. Germline CDR1 SGHVS, CDR2 FQNEAQ. The CDR3 totals 16 residues. Here the CDR3 reads CASSLDGGTGRNEQFF. For the CDR3, the DNA is TGTGCCAGCAGCTTAGATGGGGGGACAGGGCGGAATGAGCAGTTCTTC.

The rearrangement joins TRBV6-6 to TRBJ1-4, with TRBD1 matching 10 bases. Germline trimming cut 5 bases from V and 7 bases from J; bases unmatched to any gene: 4. In germline, CDR1 is MNHNY, CDR2 SVGAGI (reference sequence). CDR3 length equals 14 residues. The CDR3 here is CASSRQGAVEKLFF. CDR3 nucleotides: TGTGCCAGCAGTAGACAGGGGGCGGTTGAAAAACTGTTTTTT.

With regard to this clonotype: Germline is not matched at one junction end, which may reflect a read error. This chain joins TRBV5-1 and TRBJ2-1; no clear D gene. Germline loops: CDR1 SGHRS, CDR2 YFSETQ. This CDR3 region has 16 residues. For the CDR3, the DNA is TGCGCCAGCAGCTTGGGTGGCGGATATCCGTACAGTGAGCAGTTCTTC. Encoded protein: CASSLGGGYPYSEQFF.

The chain recombines TRBV6-5 with TRBJ2-3; 10 nucleotides line up with TRBD2. The germline V gene has CDR1 MNHEY and CDR2 SVGAGI. V shed 6 bases, J shed 4 bases, and the junction held 13 bases outside the gene matches. The length of the CDR3 is 17 residues. The CDR3: CASSSGSGTSVADTQYF. For the CDR3, the DNA is TGTGCCAGCAGCTCAGGCTCCGGGACTAGCGTTGCAGATACGCAGTATTTT.

V usage is TRBV6-6 and J usage is TRBJ1-5, with 8 nucleotides matching TRBD1. Germline V gene lookup returns CDR1 MNHNY and CDR2 SVGAGI (reference sequence). Germline trimming cut 4 bases from V and 0 bases from J; bases unmatched to any gene: 5. The CDR3 spans 16 residues. The CDR3 sequence: CASSSDRAYSNQPQHF. The CDR3 bases are TGTGCCAGCAGTTCGGACAGGGCCTATAGCAATCAGCCCCAGCATTTT.

The chain carries TRBV19 and TRBJ2-5; tentative D call: TRBD1 (6 bases). Germline V gives CDR1 LNHDA, CDR2 SQIVND (reference sequence). V lost 3 bases and J 1 base, leaving 6 bases between the germline ends. The CDR3 extends over 13 amino acids. CDR3 sequence (DNA): TGTGCCAGTAGTATCAGGGGCCAAGAGACCCAGTACTTC. Its translation is CASSIRGQETQYF.

The chain recombines TRBV29-1 with TRBJ2-5; 9 nucleotides agree with TRBD2. This CDR3 comprises 14 residues. Trimming removed 3 bases from V and 5 bases from J; junction bases left unmatched: 7. Looked up from germline, CDR1 is SQVTM and CDR2 is ANQGSEA. CDR3 in amino acids: CSVDVAGVSETQYF. Written as DNA, the CDR3 is TGCAGCGTTGACGTAGCGGGAGTGAGTGAGACCCAGTACTTC.

J is TRBJ2-2 and V is TRBV20-1, with TRBD1 identical over 9 bases. There are 14 residues in the CDR3. The V gene end was trimmed by 1 base and the J gene end by 4 bases; junction bases not matched to a gene: 1. CDR1 is DFQATT and CDR2 is SNEGSKA in the germline V gene (reference sequence). CDR3 DNA sequence: TGCAGTGCTAGAGTGACAGGGGGCACCGGGGAGCTGTTTTTT. Translation: CSARVTGGTGELFF.

This chain connects TRBV11-2 to TRBJ2-7; D is tentatively TRBD1 or TRBD2 (5 bases each). The CDR3 sequence is 15 residues long. Trimming took 7 bases from V and 3 from J, leaving 19 bases between them. CDR1 is SGHAT, CDR2 FQNNGV, per germline. Written as DNA, the CDR3 is TGTGCCAGCACCGCAATCCAGGGCCGGGGCTACGAGCAGTACTTC. Translated, it gives CASTAIQGRGYEQYF.

The V call is TRBV27, the J call TRBJ2-7, with D possibly matching TRBD1 (5 bases). The CDR3 is 15 amino acids. The germline V gene encodes CDR1 MNHEY and CDR2 SMNVEV (reference sequence). Trimming pared 4 bases from V and 6 bases from J, leaving 19 bases between. The CDR3 loop reads CASSSPGRVGSEQYF. DNA for the CDR3: TGTGCCAGCAGTTCCCCAGGCAGGGTGGGGTCCGAGCAGTACTTC.

This clonotype was seen a single time. V gene TRBV28 combines with J gene TRBJ2-7; D is uncertain. CDR1 is MDHEN, CDR2 SYDVKM, per germline. Trimming shortened V by 1 base and J by 3 bases, and 7 bases separated the two germline ends. The CDR3 has 13 amino acids. The CDR3 reads CASSLLPGYEQYF. CDR3 in DNA: TGTGCCAGCAGTTTATTACCGGGCTACGAGCAGTACTTC.

This clonotype was detected once. This sequence joins TRBV7-2 and TRBJ2-7; D is perhaps TRBD2 (5 bases). Trimming pared 5 bases from V and 5 bases from J, leaving 13 bases between. CDR3 length equals 13 residues. Germline V CDR1 and CDR2: SGHTA, FQGNSA. The CDR3 region is CASSPGLNHEQYF. The DNA of the CDR3 is TGTGCCAGCAGCCCCGGACTGAACCACGAGCAGTACTTC.

This clonotype was detected only a few times. The gene calls are TRBV19 and TRBJ2-1; TRBD2 aligns across 12 bases. This CDR3 has 17 amino acids. Trimming at V came to 3 bases and at J to 8 bases, leaving 11 bases not matched to a gene. Germline lookup yields CDR1 LNHDA and CDR2 SQIVND (reference sequence). The CDR3 loop is CASSIQTSGGRVDEQFF. DNA of the CDR3: TGTGCCAGTAGTATCCAGACTAGCGGGGGAAGGGTTGATGAGCAGTTCTTC.

The chain couples TRBV27 to TRBJ1-6; no definite D call. V was cut by 6 bases and J by 0 bases, with 6 bases left in between. Germline CDR1 MNHEY, CDR2 SMNVEV (reference sequence). This CDR3 has 14 residues. DNA for the CDR3: TGTGCCAGCAGATCCGGCTCCTATAATTCACCCCTCCACTTT. Amino acids: CASRSGSYNSPLHF.

The chain uses TRBV6-2 or TRBV6-3 and TRBJ2-5; unclear D gene. The CDR3 length is 15 residues. V dropped 0 bases and J dropped 7 bases, with 15 bases sitting between them. Germline V gene lookup returns CDR1 MNHEY and CDR2 SVGEGT. The CDR3 protein is CASSYSPALFGTQYF. In DNA form, the CDR3 reads TGTGCCAGCAGTTACTCTCCGGCCCTCTTCGGGACCCAGTACTTC.

This clonotype was seen once. This rearrangement joins TRBV30 to TRBJ2-7; D is perhaps TRBD1 (7 bases). This CDR3 is 13 amino acids long. The V and J ends lost 4 bases and 4 bases respectively, with 14 bases between them. In germline, CDR1 is GTSNPN, CDR2 SVGIG (reference sequence). CDR3 amino acids: CAWNWAGGYEQYF. In nucleotides, the CDR3 is TGTGCCTGGAACTGGGCAGGGGGGTACGAGCAGTACTTC.